The entry below gives a single T cell receptor (beta chain) sequence along with its context. The antigen remains unidentified. This specimen comes from a study of shared clonotypes between healthy human individuals. General study results and limits: Few donors restricted represented genetic and exposure-history diversity.

The CDR3 has 15 residues. The ends lost 7 bases at V and 3 bases at J; junction bases unmatched: 9. Germline-derived CDR1 and CDR2 are SGDLS and YYNGEE. Sequencing was performed with immunoSEQ multiplex PCR; in TCRdb, only in-frame clones are kept and a portion is missing. The sample lists some 1.1 million clones; 70% to 80% were seen once. The TCR comes from a man younger than 30 in good health. Some clones in this sample may be carry-over from other donors' samples. The chain employs TRBV9 and TRBJ2-1; 8 bases are shared with TRBD1. Material: memory CD4+ T cells from PBMCs. Specified subset: CD45RA-negative fraction. The DNA for the CDR3 is TGTGCCAGCTCCCAATGGGACAGGAACTACAATGAGCAGTTCTTC. Translated: CASSQWDRNYNEQFF.